The present T cell receptor beta chain was sequenced within a study of early T cells in non-severe SARS-CoV-2 infection. Study-wide background: The sequenced material was bulk RNA from unsorted whole blood, and its chains were unpaired.

The CDR3 is 13 residues long. With 7 bases clipped from V and 2 bases from J, the junction kept 5 bases outside the gene matches. CDR1 and CDR2 from the germline V gene are LNHDA and SQIVND (reference sequence). Individual cDNA molecules received unique molecular identifiers. MiXCR was run by TCRdb on the 5' RACE reads, yielding one entry per CDR3 protein. The sample holds 43,000 or so distinct CDR3 sequences; roughly 4% are singletons and the top ten take around 2.8%. This clonotype was seen a handful of times. Sequencing was carried out using whole blood. This receptor was obtained from an adult who was a healthcare worker with PCR-confirmed SARS-CoV-2 infection or an uninfected control (not recorded which). The rearrangement links TRBV19 to TRBJ2-7, with 7 bases that match TRBD2. CDR3 sequence: CASTGEGPYEQYF. In DNA, the CDR3 is TGTGCCAGTACGGGGGAGGGTCCCTACGAGCAGTACTTC.